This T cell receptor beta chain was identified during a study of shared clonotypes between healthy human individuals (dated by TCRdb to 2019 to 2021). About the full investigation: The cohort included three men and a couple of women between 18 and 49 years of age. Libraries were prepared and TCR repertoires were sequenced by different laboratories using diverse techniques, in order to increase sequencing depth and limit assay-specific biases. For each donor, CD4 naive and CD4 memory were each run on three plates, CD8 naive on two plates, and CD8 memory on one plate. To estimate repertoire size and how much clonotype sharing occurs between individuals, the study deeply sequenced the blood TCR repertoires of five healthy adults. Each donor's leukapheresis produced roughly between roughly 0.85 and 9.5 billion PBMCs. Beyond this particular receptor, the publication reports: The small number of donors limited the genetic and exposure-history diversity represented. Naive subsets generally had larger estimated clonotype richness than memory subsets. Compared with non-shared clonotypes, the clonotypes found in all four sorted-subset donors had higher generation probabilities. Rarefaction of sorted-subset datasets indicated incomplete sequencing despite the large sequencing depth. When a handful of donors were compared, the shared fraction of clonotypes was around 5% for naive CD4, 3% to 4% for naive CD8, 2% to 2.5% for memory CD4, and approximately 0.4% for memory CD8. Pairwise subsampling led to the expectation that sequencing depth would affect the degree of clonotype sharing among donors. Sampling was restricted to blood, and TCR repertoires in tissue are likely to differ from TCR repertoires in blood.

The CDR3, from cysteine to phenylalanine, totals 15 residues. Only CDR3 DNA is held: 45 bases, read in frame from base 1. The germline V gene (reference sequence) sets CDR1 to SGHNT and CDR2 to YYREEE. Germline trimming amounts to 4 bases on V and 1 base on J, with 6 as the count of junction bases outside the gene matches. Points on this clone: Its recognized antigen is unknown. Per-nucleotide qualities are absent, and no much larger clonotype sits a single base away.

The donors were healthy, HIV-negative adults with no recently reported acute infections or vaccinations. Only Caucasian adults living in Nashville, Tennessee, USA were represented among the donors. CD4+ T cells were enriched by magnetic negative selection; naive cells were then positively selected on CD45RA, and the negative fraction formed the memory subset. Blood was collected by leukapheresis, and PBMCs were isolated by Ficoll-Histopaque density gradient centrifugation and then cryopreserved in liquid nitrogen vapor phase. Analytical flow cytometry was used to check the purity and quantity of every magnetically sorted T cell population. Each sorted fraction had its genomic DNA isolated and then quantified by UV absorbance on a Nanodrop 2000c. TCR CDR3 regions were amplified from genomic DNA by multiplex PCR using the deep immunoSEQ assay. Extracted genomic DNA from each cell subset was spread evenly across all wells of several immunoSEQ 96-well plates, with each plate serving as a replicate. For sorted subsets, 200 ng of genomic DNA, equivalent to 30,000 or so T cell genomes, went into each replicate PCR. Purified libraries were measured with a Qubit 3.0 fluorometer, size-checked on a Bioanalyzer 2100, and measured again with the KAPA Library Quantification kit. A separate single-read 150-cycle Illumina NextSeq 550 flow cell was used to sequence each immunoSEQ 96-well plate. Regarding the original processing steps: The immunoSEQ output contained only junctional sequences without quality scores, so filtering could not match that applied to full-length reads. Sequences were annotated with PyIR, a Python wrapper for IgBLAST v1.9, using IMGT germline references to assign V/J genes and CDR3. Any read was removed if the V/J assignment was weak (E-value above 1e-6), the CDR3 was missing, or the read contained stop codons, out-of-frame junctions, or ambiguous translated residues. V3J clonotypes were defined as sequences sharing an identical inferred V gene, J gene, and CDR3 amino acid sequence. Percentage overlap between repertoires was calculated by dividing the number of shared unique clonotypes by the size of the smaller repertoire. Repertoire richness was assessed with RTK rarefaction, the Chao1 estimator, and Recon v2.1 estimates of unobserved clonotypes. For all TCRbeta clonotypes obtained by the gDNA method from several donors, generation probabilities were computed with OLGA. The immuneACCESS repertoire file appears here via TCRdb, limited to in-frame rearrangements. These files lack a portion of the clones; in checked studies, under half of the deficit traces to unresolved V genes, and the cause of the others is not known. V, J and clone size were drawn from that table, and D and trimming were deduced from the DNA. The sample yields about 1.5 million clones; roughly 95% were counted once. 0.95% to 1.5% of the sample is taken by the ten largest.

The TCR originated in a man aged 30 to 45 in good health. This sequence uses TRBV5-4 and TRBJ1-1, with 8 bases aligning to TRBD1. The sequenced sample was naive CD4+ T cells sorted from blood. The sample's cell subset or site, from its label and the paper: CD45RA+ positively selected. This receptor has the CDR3 CASSHRDRPNTEAFF. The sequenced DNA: TGTGCCAGCAGCCACCGGGACAGGCCGAACACTGAAGCTTTCTTT.